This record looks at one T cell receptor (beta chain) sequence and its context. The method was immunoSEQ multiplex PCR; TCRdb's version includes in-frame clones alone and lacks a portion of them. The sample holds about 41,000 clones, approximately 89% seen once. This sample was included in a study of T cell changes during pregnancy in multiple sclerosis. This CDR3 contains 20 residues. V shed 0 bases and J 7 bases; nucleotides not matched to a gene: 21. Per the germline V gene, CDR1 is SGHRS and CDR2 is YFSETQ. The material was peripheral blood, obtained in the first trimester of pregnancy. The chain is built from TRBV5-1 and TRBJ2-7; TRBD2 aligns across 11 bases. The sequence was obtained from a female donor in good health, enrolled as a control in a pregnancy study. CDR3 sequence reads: CASSLGAPLAGGPGSREQYF. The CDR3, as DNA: TGCGCCAGCAGCTTGGGGGCCCCTTTAGCGGGGGGGCCCGGGTCGAGGGAGCAGTACTTC.